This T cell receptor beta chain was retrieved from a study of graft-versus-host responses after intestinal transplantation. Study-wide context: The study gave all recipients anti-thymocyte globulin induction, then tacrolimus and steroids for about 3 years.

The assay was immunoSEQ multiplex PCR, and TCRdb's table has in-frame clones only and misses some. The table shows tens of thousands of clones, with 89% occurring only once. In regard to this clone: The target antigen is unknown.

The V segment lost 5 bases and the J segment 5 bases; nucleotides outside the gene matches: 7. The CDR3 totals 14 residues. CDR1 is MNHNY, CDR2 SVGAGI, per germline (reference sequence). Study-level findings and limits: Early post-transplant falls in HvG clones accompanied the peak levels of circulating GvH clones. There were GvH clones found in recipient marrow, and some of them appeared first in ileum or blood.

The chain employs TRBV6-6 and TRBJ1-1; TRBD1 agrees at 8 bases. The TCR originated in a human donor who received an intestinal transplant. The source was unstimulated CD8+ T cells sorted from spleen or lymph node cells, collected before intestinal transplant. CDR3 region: CASSRLDRVTEAFF. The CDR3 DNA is TGTGCCAGCAGTAGGTTGGACAGGGTTACTGAAGCTTTCTTT.